These T cell receptor beta chains were read from a single sample in a study of blood T cell repertoires in COVID-19. Assay used: immunoSEQ multiplex PCR; TCRdb lists only in-frame clones, some missing. The data hold around 200,000 clones, with approximately 86% observed a single time. Sample: peripheral blood. The receptors originated from a man between 40 and 49 years old with active or convalescent COVID-19. The CDR3 runs from the conserved cysteine through the conserved F or W. D genes are given only for firm matches. Not all rows give a size; the values are once, few, many and, for expanded clones, a class.

D gene	clone size	V gene	J gene	CDR3 DNA	CDR3 protein
-	-	TRBV5-5	TRBJ2-7	TGTGCCAGCAGCTTGACTACTCCCGAGCAGTACTTC	CASSLTTPEQYF
-	-	TRBV2	TRBJ2-6	TGTGCCAGCGTTATGAGCTCTGGGGCCAACGTCCTGACTTTC	CASVMSSGANVLTF
TRBD1	once	TRBV19	TRBJ1-5	TGTGCCAGTAGTACCCGGACAGGAGAGGATCAGCCCCAGCATTTT	CASSTRTGEDQPQHF
-	-	TRBV6-2/TRBV6-3	TRBJ1-5	TGTGCCAGCAGTTATGGTGGGGGGCAGCCCCAGCATTTT	CASSYGGGQPQHF
-	-	TRBV28	TRBJ1-5	TGTGCCACGGAAACAGGGCGTTCCAATCAGCCCCAGCATTTT	CATETGRSNQPQHF
-	-	TRBV5-1	TRBJ2-1	TGCGCCAGCAATCTCCAGGGAATCTACAATGAGCAGTTCTTC	CASNLQGIYNEQFF
-	-	TRBV28	TRBJ1-2	TGTGCCAGCAGTTTATCAGGGTATGGCTACACCTTC	CASSLSGYGYTF
-	-	TRBV27	TRBJ1-4	TGTGCCAGCTCCACAGGGATTTTTAGTGAAAAACTGTTTTTT	CASSTGIFSEKLFF
TRBD1	-	TRBV6-1	TRBJ2-3	TGTGCCAGCAGTGAAGGACAGGGGGCAGATACGCAGTATTTT	CASSEGQGADTQYF
-	few	TRBV4-1	TRBJ1-3	TGCGCCAGCAGCCAAGATGGGACAAATCTACTCTCTGGAAACACCATATATTTT	CASSQDGTNLLSGNTIYF
-	-	TRBV9	TRBJ1-6	TGTGCCAGCAGCGTAGTTTCCGATAATTCACCCCTCCACTTT	CASSVVSDNSPLHF
-	-	TRBV10-1	TRBJ2-1	TGCGCCAGCAGTTCAGGGTGGTCCGATGAGCAGTTCTTC	CASSSGWSDEQFF
-	-	TRBV29-1	TRBJ1-1	TGCAGCGGTGGGACAGAAGCTTTCTTT	CSGGTEAFF
TRBD1	-	TRBV12-3/TRBV12-4	TRBJ1-2	TGTGCCAGCAGCCTTACAGGGGGAGGTGGCTACACCTTC	CASSLTGGGGYTF
TRBD1	few	TRBV2	TRBJ2-5	TGTGCCAGCAGTGAAAGTGCAGGGGGCTCAGAGACCCAGTACTTC	CASSESAGGSETQYF
-	-	TRBV11-2	TRBJ1-2	TGTGCCAGCAGCTTAGTAGCAGGGCCCTATGGCTACACCTTC	CASSLVAGPYGYTF
-	-	TRBV3-1/TRBV3-2	TRBJ1-1	TGTGCCAGCAGCCAGTCAACGGAGGCTTTCTTT	CASSQSTEAFF
-	-	TRBV2	TRBJ1-5	TGTGCCAGCAATAGGGGACTCAATCAGCCCCAGCATTTT	CASNRGLNQPQHF
-	few	TRBV19	TRBJ1-1	TGTGCCAGTAGTATGGACACTTTCAACACTGAAGCTTTCTTT	CASSMDTFNTEAFF
TRBD2	-	TRBV5-4	TRBJ2-3	TGTGCCAGCAGCTACTTGGGGGGGAGCACAGATACGCAGTATTTT	CASSYLGGSTDTQYF
-	-	TRBV5-1	TRBJ1-1	TGCGCCAGCAGCTTGGCCGAGACAGCGAACACTGAAGCTTTCTTT	CASSLAETANTEAFF
TRBD2	few	TRBV5-6	TRBJ2-5	TGTGCCAGCAGCACGGGACTAGCGGGGGGAGCAGGAGAGACCCAGTACTTC	CASSTGLAGGAGETQYF
TRBD2	-	TRBV7-9	TRBJ2-3	TGTGCCAGCAGCCGACTAGCAACTTCTAGCACAGATACGCAGTATTTT	CASSRLATSSTDTQYF
TRBD1	-	TRBV28	TRBJ1-1	TGTGCCAGCAGTTTTAGGGGACAGGGCATGAACACTGAAGCTTTCTTT	CASSFRGQGMNTEAFF
-	-	TRBV6-4	TRBJ2-5	TGTGCCAGCCGGGGGGAGACCCAGTACTTC	CASRGETQYF
-	-	TRBV15	TRBJ1-1	TGTGCCACCAGCAGAGAGACACCTTCGAACACTGAAGCTTTCTTT	CATSRETPSNTEAFF
-	-	TRBV28	TRBJ1-2	TGTGCCAGCGGAGCCCCTACTAACTATGGCTACACCTTC	CASGAPTNYGYTF
TRBD1	-	TRBV28	TRBJ1-4	TGTGCCAGCAGTTTATTCGGACAGGGTACTAATGAAAAACTGTTTTTT	CASSLFGQGTNEKLFF
TRBD2	-	TRBV7-2	TRBJ2-3	TGTGCCAGCAGCTTGGCGGGGGGTAGCACAGATACGCAGTATTTT	CASSLAGGSTDTQYF